This TCR beta chain emerged from a study of CD8+ T cells in alopecia areata. This clone was recorded a few times. Extraction of RNA preceded its reverse transcription into cDNA, which served as the sequencing template. Method: immunoSEQ multiplex PCR; TCRdb's copy keeps in-frame clones and lacks some. The table records roughly 100,000 clones, just under 60% of them present only once. The treatment is: oral pan-JAK inhibitor, 5-10 mg twice daily. The germline V gene has CDR1 DFQATT and CDR2 SNEGSKA (reference sequence). The CDR3 runs to 8 residues. The germline V and J ends were trimmed by 3 bases and 8 bases, with 1 base remaining between them.

The sample was CD8+ T cells sorted from blood, taken at approximately week 56, from a patient treated with tofacitinib. The clonotype was recovered from a human donor with alopecia areata. The gene calls are TRBV20-1 and TRBJ1-1, with D uncertain. CDR3 sequence: CSAREAFF. CDR3 DNA sequence: TGCAGTGCTAGGGAAGCTTTCTTT.